This T cell receptor beta chain derives from a study of cytotoxic CD8 clonotypes in ibrutinib-treated CLL. Study conclusions and caveats: Progressing and sustained-remission patients had different sampling times. Patients had baseline clonality above age-matched healthy donors, and this clonality moved with circulating CD8+ T-cell counts.

The germline V gene encodes CDR1 SGHVS and CDR2 FQNEAQ. Trimming stripped 5 bases from V and 4 bases from J, with 11 bases between. The CDR3 is made up of 13 amino acids. Produced via immunoSEQ multiplex PCR; TCRdb's table is partial and in-frame only. The table shows fewer than 85,000 clones, with about 76% occurring only once. A note on this clone: Its antigen is unknown.

The sample consisted of PBMCs, taken after 12 months of ibrutinib treatment. The chain couples TRBV7-8 to TRBJ1-1; D is perhaps TRBD1 (5 bases). The receptor was isolated from a human donor with chronic lymphocytic leukemia. The CDR3 loop is CASSGGSGTEAFF. CDR3 nucleotides: TGTGCCAGCAGCGGGGGAAGTGGCACTGAAGCTTTCTTT.